Listed below are T cell receptor beta chains from one sample, sequenced in a study of shared clonotypes between healthy human individuals. The assay was immunoSEQ multiplex PCR, and TCRdb's table has in-frame clones only and misses some. The sample lists hundreds of thousands of clones; roughly 78% were seen once. The sequenced sample was memory CD4+ T cells sorted from blood. The receptors shown here come from a woman aged 25-40 years in good health. Each CDR3 is given with its conserved first and last residue.

V,length,J,CDR3
TRBV4-1,16,TRBJ2-3,CASSQVNLVGWGTQYF
TRBV7-9,15,TRBJ2-1,CASSFSGGSHNEQFF
TRBV5-1,17,TRBJ2-7,CASSWVGTSGTGDEQYF
TRBV27,15,TRBJ2-1,CASNPWDSQGMVQFF
TRBV28,16,TRBJ2-3,CASSTTLGLAVDTQYF
TRBV27,15,TRBJ2-2,CASSLYPSRTGELFF
TRBV10-1,11,TRBJ2-7,CASSESYEQYF
TRBV15,15,TRBJ1-1,CATSRDGAGTTEAFF
TRBV5-5,15,TRBJ2-1,CASREGTSGYNEQFF
TRBV5-1,14,TRBJ1-4,CASSYDRLSEKLFF
TRBV28,14,TRBJ1-1,CASSPGGVNTEAFF
TRBV30,16,TRBJ1-5,CAWSVRGRGSNQPQHF
TRBV28,15,TRBJ2-3,CASSSLAKGADTQYF
TRBV10-1,13,TRBJ2-1,CASSLQGRLGQFF
TRBV7-9,13,TRBJ1-2,CASTTGGRDYRTF
TRBV19,11,TRBJ2-1,CASTRGSEQFF
TRBV30,14,TRBJ2-1,CAWSVLSRGGEQFF
TRBV25-1,16,TRBJ2-1,CASSGQNSSPYNEQFF
TRBV21-1,12,TRBJ2-1,CASSKAPNEQFF
TRBV10-3,14,TRBJ1-2,CAISEATEKDGYTF
TRBV6-6,14,TRBJ2-7,CASTPSFGIYEQYF
TRBV29-1,12,TRBJ2-7,CSASGSLYEQYF
TRBV28,14,TRBJ2-7,CASSFGTENYEQYF
TRBV5-1,16,TRBJ1-4,CASSPIPGSLGEKLFF
TRBV7-8,18,TRBJ2-5,CASSLGSLGQGPSETQYF
TRBV9,16,TRBJ2-2,CASSAAPREGPRELFF
TRBV4-1,19,TRBJ2-1,CASSQSGLAGGWDNNEQFF
TRBV7-2,13,TRBJ1-3,CASSWDRGNTIYF
TRBV7-2,14,TRBJ2-7,CASTNAGGVYEQYF
TRBV28,15,TRBJ2-1,CASSSQGLGGLQQFF
TRBV19,14,TRBJ2-1,CASSIELTYNEQFF
TRBV18,14,TRBJ2-7,CASSPGRGTHEQYF
TRBV6-5,14,TRBJ2-7,CASSQSGSGYEQYF
TRBV5-1,15,TRBJ2-3,CASSGTILSTDTQYF
TRBV7-9,15,TRBJ1-5,CASSPGQGQNQPQHF